The 18 T cell receptor beta chains in this list originate from one sample, sequenced in a study of regulatory T cells in long-lasting Graves disease. CDR3 regions were amplified by Arm-PCR using iRepertoire HTBI primers to build TCR beta libraries. TCRdb re-derived calls from the multiplex PCR reads in MiXCR, one entry per CDR3 protein. The table has about 430,000 distinct CDR3 sequences, 15% seen once. Time point of the sample: newly diagnosed GD, antithyroid drugs for less than 3 months. TCR sequences were obtained from RNA taken from PBMCs. The data were also submitted as part of a second study, on T cells in Graves' hyperthyroidism and ophthalmopathy.

The source material was peripheral blood mononuclear cells (PBMCs), sampled at new diagnosis, from a patient treated with antithyroid drugs. The receptors were sampled from a woman between 40 and 55 years old with Graves disease.

CDR3 bases: TGCAGTGCTAAAGAAAGGGGCCGGGTCGAGCAGTACTTC. It is translated as CSAKERGRVEQYF. The chain uses TRBV20-1 and TRBJ2-7; D might be TRBD1 (5 bases). CDR3 length: 13 residues. From germline, CDR1 is DFQATT and CDR2 SNEGSKA (reference sequence). V dropped 4 bases and J dropped 6 bases, with 16 bases sitting between them.

This clonotype was observed a single time. The CDR3 protein is CASSPKQGFQPQHF. In nucleotides, the CDR3 is TGTGCCAGCAGTCCAAAACAGGGTTTCCAGCCCCAGCATTTT. V usage is TRBV28 and J usage is TRBJ1-5, with a possible D match to TRBD1 (6 bases). The CDR3 contains 14 residues. Germline V gene lookup returns CDR1 MDHEN and CDR2 SYDVKM. The V and J ends lost 5 bases and 7 bases respectively, with 15 bases between them. Combining the CDR3 with reference TRBV28 and TRBJ1-5 gives the whole variable domain DVKVTQSSRYLVKRTGEKVFLECVQDMDHENMFWYRQDPGLGLRLIYFSYDVKMKEKGDIPEGYSVSREKKERFSLILESASTNQTSMYLCASSPKQGFQPQHFGDGTRLSIL.

The table lists this clonotype with many counts. The J gene is TRBJ1-2, the V gene TRBV5-1; D remains ambiguous. CDR3 length: 14 residues. Germline V gives CDR1 SGHRS, CDR2 YFSETQ. The germline V and J ends were trimmed by 0 bases and 2 bases, with 8 bases remaining between them. CDR3 loop: CASSLETNNYGYTF. For the CDR3, the DNA is TGCGCCAGCAGCTTGGAGACAAACAACTATGGCTACACCTTC. The variable domain in full, with the rest retrieved from reference TRBV5-1 and TRBJ1-2, is KAGVTQTPRYLIKTRGQQVTLSCSPISGHRSVSWYQQTPGQGLQFLFEYFSETQRNKGNFPGRFSGRQFSNSRSEMNVSTLELGDSALYLCASSLETNNYGYTFGSGTRLTVV.

At least ten counts were recorded for this clonotype. The J gene is TRBJ2-7, the V gene TRBV6-5; tentatively, D is TRBD1 (6 bases). The CDR3 spans 15 residues. The germline gives CDR1 MNHEY, CDR2 SVGAGI. V lost 0 bases and J lost 2, with 11 bases in between. CDR3 region: CASSYSTGPTYEQYF. The CDR3 coding sequence is TGTGCCAGCAGTTACTCGACAGGACCGACCTACGAGCAGTACTTC.

This clonotype was seen a few times. The V gene is TRBV11-3, the J gene TRBJ2-3; 9 bases line up with TRBD1. The CDR3 is made up of 15 amino acids. Looked up from germline, CDR1 is SGHNT and CDR2 is YENEEA. V trimming: 6 bases; J trimming: 3 bases; junction bases outside the gene matches: 7. The CDR3 protein is CASRDRDRATDTQYF. CDR3 DNA sequence: TGTGCCAGCAGGGACCGGGACAGGGCGACAGATACGCAGTATTTT.

The CDR3 loop is CASSLTGPRVYF. The CDR3 coding sequence is TGTGCCAGCAGCCTGACAGGGCCCAGGGTGTACTTC. The rearrangement joins TRBV7-9 to TRBJ2-7; 7 nucleotides match TRBD1. The V and J ends lost 5 bases and 12 bases, in that order; junction bases with no gene match: 10. The germline CDR1 and CDR2 sequences are SEHNR and FQNEAQ (reference sequence). The CDR3 has 12 residues.

The rearrangement links TRBV29-1 to TRBJ2-7, with 11 bases lining up with TRBD2. Germline V gives CDR1 SQVTM, CDR2 ANQGSEA. Trimming at V came to 7 bases and at J to 2 bases, leaving 16 bases not matched to a gene. The CDR3 is made up of 17 amino acids. This CDR3 is CSAGSLAGVSGAYEQYF. The CDR3 nucleotides are TGCAGCGCCGGCTCACTAGCGGGAGTTTCAGGGGCCTACGAGCAGTACTTC.

This clonotype was observed a few times. The chain carries TRBV28 and TRBJ2-7, with 15 nucleotides matching TRBD2. The length of the CDR3 is 15 residues. Germline V gives CDR1 MDHEN, CDR2 SYDVKM. The trim removed 8 bases at V and 2 bases at J, leaving 4 bases unmatched. CDR3 sequence: CASSGLAGGTYEQYF. The DNA of the CDR3 is TGTGCCAGCTCGGGACTAGCGGGAGGAACCTACGAGCAGTACTTC.

This clonotype was detected many times. J is TRBJ1-1 and V is TRBV6-1, with D possibly being TRBD1 (5 bases). In germline, CDR1 is MNHNS, CDR2 SASEGT. CDR3 length equals 12 residues. The V and J ends lost 10 bases and 5 bases respectively, with 14 bases between them. CDR3 sequence reads: CATSKGETEAFF. In nucleotides, the CDR3 is TGTGCCACCTCTAAAGGGGAAACTGAAGCTTTCTTT.

This clonotype was counted at least ten times. The chain links TRBV2 to TRBJ2-5; a possible D gene is TRBD2 (6 bases). V lost 5 bases and J lost 4, with 17 bases in between. The germline CDR1 and CDR2 sequences are SNHLY and FYNNEI. The CDR3 is 15 amino acids. In DNA form, the CDR3 reads TGTGCCAGCAGTTGGTTCGGGAGTAATGGAGAGACCCAGTACTTC. Its protein is CASSWFGSNGETQYF. Full variable domain (remainder filled in from reference TRBV2 and TRBJ2-5): EPEVTQTPSHQVTQMGQEVILRCVPISNHLYFYWYRQILGQKVEFLVSFYNNEISEKSEIFDDQFSVERPDGSNFTLKIRSTKLEDSAMYFCASSWFGSNGETQYFGPGTRLLVL.

On this clonotype itself: Possible read error: a much larger clone is one base away. J is TRBJ2-7 and V is TRBV10-3, with D possibly being TRBD1 or TRBD2 (6 bases each). V lost 4 bases to trimming and J lost 5 bases, with 18 bases between them. The germline gives CDR1 ENHRY, CDR2 SYGVKD. The CDR3 has 15 amino acids. CDR3 DNA sequence: TGTGCCATCAGTGGGGGGGCTCGAGCGGTCCACGAGCAGTACTTC. Translating it yields CAISGGARAVHEQYF.

J is TRBJ1-2 and V is TRBV20-1; no clear D gene. Germline V gene data show CDR1 as DFQATT and CDR2 as SNEGSKA (reference sequence). Trimming left V 3 bases short and J 5 bases short, with 19 bases between. CDR3 length equals 15 residues. The CDR3 here is CSASLSTDPAYGYTF. Here the CDR3 DNA reads TGCAGTGCTAGCCTTTCCACGGACCCTGCTTATGGCTACACCTTC.

This clonotype was observed at least ten times. The gene calls are TRBV20-1 and TRBJ2-5, with TRBD2 identical over 7 bases. Germline V gene data show CDR1 as DFQATT and CDR2 as SNEGSKA (reference sequence). The CDR3 has 14 amino acids. V lost 5 bases to trimming and J lost 5 bases; unmatched junction nucleotides: 11. CDR3 amino acids: CSALTGTTGETQYF. The DNA of the CDR3 is TGCAGTGCTTTGACCGGGACTACGGGCGAGACCCAGTACTTC.

This clonotype was picked up many times. The chain has TRBV28 and TRBJ2-1; TRBD1 aligns across 7 bases. The CDR3 is 16 amino acids. Trimming cost V 5 bases and J 0 bases; bases outside gene matches: 7. Germline V gene lookup returns CDR1 MDHEN and CDR2 SYDVKM. DNA for the CDR3: TGTGCCAGCAGTACAGGGGAGTGGGGCTCCTACAATGAGCAGTTCTTC. As protein: CASSTGEWGSYNEQFF.

V is TRBV5-8 and J is TRBJ2-1; D is perhaps TRBD1 (5 bases). This CDR3 is built from 15 residues. V shed 4 bases and J shed 4 bases, with 15 bases lying between them. The germline CDR1 and CDR2 sequences are SGHTS and YDEGEE. The DNA of the CDR3 is TGTGCCAGCAGCATACAGTACAGGTTATACAATGAGCAGTTCTTC. It encodes CASSIQYRLYNEQFF.

The chain carries TRBV3-2 and TRBJ2-5; TRBD2 is the table's D call, not checked against the DNA. TRBV3-2 is termed a pseudogene. The CDR3 extends over 19 amino acids. In DNA form, the CDR3 reads TGTGCCAGCAGCCAAGATAGAGGAAGACTAGCGGGATGTAAAGAGACCCAGTACTTC. It yields the protein CASSQDRGRLAGCKETQYF.

This clonotype has at least ten counts. V usage is TRBV12-3 or TRBV12-4 and J usage is TRBJ2-3, with D possibly being TRBD2 (6 bases). V was shortened by 7 bases and J by 4 bases, with 15 bases between the two germline ends. The CDR3 is 14 amino acids. The CDR3 reads CASNPRLESDTQYF. The CDR3 DNA reads as TGTGCCAGCAACCCGAGACTAGAGTCAGATACGCAGTATTTT.

This clonotype was seen at least ten times. The CDR3 sequence is CAIRRQGANVLTF. CDR3 coding DNA: TGTGCCATCAGGAGACAGGGAGCCAACGTCCTGACTTTC. This rearrangement joins TRBV10-3 to TRBJ2-6; 7 nucleotides align to TRBD1. Germline V gives CDR1 ENHRY, CDR2 SYGVKD. This CDR3 has 13 amino acids. The V gene end was trimmed by 6 bases and the J gene end by 7 bases; junction bases not matched to a gene: 3.